This TCR beta chain was captured by sequencing in a study of blood T cell repertoires in COVID-19. Turning to the study itself: The United States, Italy and Spain were the sources of the acute and convalescent COVID-19 samples. T cells, B-cell-depleted T cells, or PBMCs provided the cDNA or gDNA that served as material.

Only in-frame clones appear in the TCRdb table, and some are missing; sequencing was by immunoSEQ multiplex PCR. The sample holds fewer than 65,000 clones; 86% are singletons and the top ten take around 1.3%. V lost 3 bases and J lost 7; bases outside the gene matches: 7. This CDR3 has 15 amino acids. Germline CDR1 and CDR2: MNHNS and SASEGT. V usage is TRBV6-1 and J usage is TRBJ1-5, with TRBD1 matching 9 bases. The sample was peripheral blood. The source is a woman aged 80 or over with acute or convalescent COVID-19. CDR3: CASSDNRGLGQPQHF. The CDR3 DNA follows: TGTGCCAGCAGTGATAACAGGGGGCTAGGACAGCCCCAGCATTTT.